The 21 T cell receptor beta chains below were found in one sample sequenced in a study of blood T cell repertoires in COVID-19. The data were produced by immunoSEQ multiplex PCR, yet TCRdb's version contains in-frame clones alone and is incomplete. The repertoire has 150,000 to 200,000 clones, 75% to 85% of them found once; the top ten carry around 17%. The sequenced sample consisted of PBMCs or T cells enriched from blood (not recorded which). The receptors were sampled from a woman in her fifties or sixties with acute COVID-19.

This chain joins TRBV27 and TRBJ1-2, with 7 nucleotides matching TRBD1. The length of the CDR3 is 13 residues. CDR1 MNHEY and CDR2 SMNVEV come from the germline V gene (reference sequence). Trimming took 5 bases from V and 3 from J; bases not matched to a gene: 3. The CDR3 DNA follows: TGTGCCAGCAGTCCGGGACAGCACTATGGCTACACCTTC. Protein sequence: CASSPGQHYGYTF.

The chain employs TRBV9 and TRBJ2-1; 11 bases are shared with TRBD1. The CDR3 consists of 15 residues. Germline V lookup: CDR1 SGDLS, CDR2 YYNGEE. V gave up 4 bases and J gave up 8 bases; unmatched junction bases: 8. For the CDR3, the DNA is TGTGCCAGCAGCCCGCGGACAGGGGGCAGGGATGAGCAGTTCTTC. This gives the protein CASSPRTGGRDEQFF.

The chain couples TRBV11-2 to TRBJ1-3; 7 bases map to TRBD1. CDR3 length: 14 amino acids. Unmatched junction bases numbered 2, after V lost 5 bases and J lost 1 base. Germline V gene data show CDR1 as SGHAT and CDR2 as FQNNGV. DNA of the CDR3: TGTGCCAGCAGCGACAGGGTTTCTGGAAACACCATATATTTT. Translation: CASSDRVSGNTIYF. The full variable domain, its missing parts supplied by reference TRBV11-2 and TRBJ1-3, is EAGVAQSPRYKIIEKRQSVAFWCNPISGHATLYWYQQILGQGPKLLIQFQNNGVVDDSQLPKDRFSAERLKGVDSTLKIQPAKLEDSAVYLCASSDRVSGNTIYFGEGSWLTVV.

This clone was picked up a small number of times. This rearrangement joins TRBV18 to TRBJ2-5, with TRBD2 matching 8 bases. Germline CDR1 KGHSH, CDR2 LQKENI. Trimming removed 3 bases from V and 3 bases from J; junction bases left unmatched: 12. The CDR3 is 17 amino acids. CDR3 nucleotides: TGTGCCAGCTCACCTCCAACGGGGGGGCCAGGCGAAGAGACCCAGTACTTC. It translates to CASSPPTGGPGEETQYF.

Notes on this clone: Germline is not matched at one junction end, which may reflect a read error. The CDR3 DNA sequence: TGTGCCAGCACTTCCGGGACAGGGATGGGGGATTTT. This gives the protein CASTSGTGMGDF. V usage is TRBV6-5 and J usage is TRBJ2-3; 9 nucleotides align to TRBD1. CDR1 and CDR2 from the germline V gene are MNHEY and SVGAGI. This CDR3 has 12 residues.

There are a few counts of this clone. V and J are TRBV28 and TRBJ1-6; 11 bases are shared with TRBD1. Germline CDR1 reads MDHEN; CDR2 reads SYDVKM. V lost 6 bases, J lost 7 bases, and 5 bases stayed unmatched. The CDR3 covers 15 residues. This CDR3 is CASRTGTGGNSPLHF. The CDR3 DNA is TGTGCCAGCAGAACCGGGACAGGGGGGAATTCACCCCTCCACTTT.

This chain uses TRBV4-2 with TRBJ1-5; D is uncertain. There are 17 residues in the CDR3. With 1 base removed from V and 4 bases from J, the gap between germline ends came to 17 bases. Germline CDR1 and CDR2: LGHNA and YNFKEQ. The CDR3 DNA reads TGTGCCAGCAGCCAAGGATTACCCCGAGGGTTTAATCAGCCCCAGCATTTT. This codes for CASSQGLPRGFNQPQHF.

The chain recombines TRBV24-1 with TRBJ1-6, with TRBD1 matching over 8 bases. The junction had 3 bases not matched to a gene; V was cut back by 9 bases and J by 6 bases. The germline V gene has CDR1 KGHDR and CDR2 SFDVKD. This CDR3 is 13 amino acids long. Written as DNA, the CDR3 is TGTGCCACCCGAGACAGGGGTAATTCACCCCTCCACTTT. It codes for CATRDRGNSPLHF.

The chain uses TRBV28 and TRBJ1-2; unclear D gene. From germline, CDR1 is MDHEN and CDR2 SYDVKM. The CDR3 contains 14 residues. Trimming cost V 7 bases and J 4 bases, with 16 bases left between them. The CDR3 loop is CASNNPREFYGYTF. DNA for the CDR3: TGTGCCAGCAACAACCCGAGGGAATTCTATGGCTACACCTTC.

The rearrangement uses TRBV4-3 and TRBJ2-1; D might be TRBD2 (6 bases). Between the trimmed V and J ends, which lost 4 bases and 10 bases, there was a span of 14 bases. CDR3 length equals 13 residues. CDR1 is LGHNA, CDR2 YSLEER, per germline. CDR3 sequence reads: CASSPGLGGEQFF. In DNA, the CDR3 is TGCGCCAGCAGCCCCGGTCTGGGGGGAGAGCAGTTCTTC.

Comments on this clone: The CDR3 carries no conserved terminal phenylalanine or tryptophan, so it likely arises from a read error. Because the CDR3's place on the DNA is in doubt, the DNA is left out and the CDR3 is given as listed by TCRdb. This rearrangement joins TRBV25-1 to TRBJ1-1. Germline lookup yields CDR1 MGHDK and CDR2 SYGVNS. The CDR3 has 11 amino acids, counting both end residues. CDR3 residues: CASSGGRRWHA.

CDR3 bases: TGTGCCAGCAGCCAATTACTAGCGGGGGGAGGGAATGAGCAGTTCTTC. It codes for CASSQLLAGGGNEQFF. The chain has TRBV4-2 and TRBJ2-1; 12 bases match TRBD2. Germline values: CDR1 LGHNA, CDR2 YNFKEQ. The CDR3 extends over 16 amino acids. J gave up 7 bases and V 2 bases, and 6 bases lay outside the gene matches.

This sequence joins TRBV2 and TRBJ2-3; 9 nucleotides match TRBD2. Trimming at V came to 6 bases and at J to 2 bases, leaving 6 bases not matched to a gene. CDR1 is SNHLY and CDR2 is FYNNEI in the germline V gene. CDR3 length equals 15 residues. Written as DNA, the CDR3 is TGTGCCAGCAGGAGGACTAGCGCCCCCACAGATACGCAGTATTTT. Translation gives CASRRTSAPTDTQYF.

J is TRBJ2-1 and V is TRBV20-1; TRBD2 matches 11 bases. Germline CDR1 is DFQATT and CDR2 is SNEGSKA (reference sequence). The V gene end was trimmed by 3 bases and the J gene end by 5 bases; junction bases not matched to a gene: 6. The CDR3 spans 15 residues. The CDR3 nucleotides are TGCAGTGCTAGTCTTTTAGCGGGGGGGAACAATGAGCAGTTCTTC. This encodes CSASLLAGGNNEQFF.

The chain recombines TRBV5-1 with TRBJ2-5, with TRBD2 matching over 11 bases. The CDR3 sequence is 16 residues long. Germline loops: CDR1 SGHRS, CDR2 YFSETQ. The J segment lost 2 bases and the V segment lost 0 bases, leaving 3 bases of the junction unmatched. Here the CDR3 reads CASSLVLAGGQETQYF. In nucleotides, the CDR3 is TGCGCCAGCAGCTTGGTGCTAGCGGGGGGACAAGAGACCCAGTACTTC.

The V call is TRBV12-3 or TRBV12-4, the J call TRBJ1-2; 7 positions agree with TRBD1. The V gene end was trimmed by 5 bases and the J gene end by 3 bases; junction bases not matched to a gene: 0. The CDR3 covers 12 residues. The CDR3 DNA reads as TGTGCCAGCAGTGGACAGGACTATGGCTACACCTTC. It translates to CASSGQDYGYTF.

The CDR3 DNA follows: TGTGCCAGCAGCCTAACAGAAGGTAATGAGCAGTTCTTC. Translation gives CASSLTEGNEQFF. The chain uses TRBV11-2 and TRBJ2-1; D not certain. Germline CDR1 SGHAT, CDR2 FQNNGV. The CDR3 is 13 amino acids. The V end lost 5 bases, the J end lost 7 bases, and 12 bases lay between the germline ends.

The rearrangement joins TRBV19 to TRBJ1-2; D perhaps matches TRBD1 (5 bases). Trimming removed 6 bases from V and 4 bases from J, with 9 bases in between. The CDR3 length is 12 residues. Germline V lookup: CDR1 LNHDA, CDR2 SQIVND (reference sequence). The CDR3 here is CASSQQGYGYTF. The CDR3, as DNA: TGTGCCAGTAGCCAGCAGGGCTATGGCTACACCTTC.

This clone was recorded a few times. The J gene is TRBJ2-7, the V gene TRBV11-2; 7 bases align to TRBD1. Looked up from germline, CDR1 is SGHAT and CDR2 is FQNNGV. V was pared by 6 bases and J by 7 bases, with 9 bases of the junction left unmatched. CDR3 length equals 13 residues. The CDR3 region is CASSANRGWEQYV. For the CDR3, the DNA is TGTGCCAGCAGTGCTAACAGGGGTTGGGAGCAGTACGTC.

The rearrangement joins TRBV28 to TRBJ1-4; no definite D call. Germline CDR1 is MDHEN and CDR2 is SYDVKM. V gave up 3 bases and J gave up 7 bases, with 12 bases separating them. The CDR3 runs 14 residues. The CDR3 nucleotides are TGTGCCAGCAGTTTGCCTCCCTCAGGTGAAAAACTGTTTTTT. Protein: CASSLPPSGEKLFF.

CDR3 protein: CASSLDRGSAFF. Here the CDR3 DNA reads TGCGCCAGCAGCTTGGACAGGGGGTCGGCTTTCTTT. This chain connects TRBV5-1 to TRBJ1-1, with 8 bases matching TRBD1. The germline CDR1 and CDR2 sequences are SGHRS and YFSETQ. V was pared by 0 bases and J by 11 bases, with 3 bases of the junction left unmatched. The CDR3 is 12 amino acids. The full variable domain, completed using reference TRBV5-1 and TRBJ1-1, is KAGVTQTPRYLIKTRGQQVTLSCSPISGHRSVSWYQQTPGQGLQFLFEYFSETQRNKGNFPGRFSGRQFSNSRSEMNVSTLELGDSALYLCASSLDRGSAFFGQGTRLTVV.